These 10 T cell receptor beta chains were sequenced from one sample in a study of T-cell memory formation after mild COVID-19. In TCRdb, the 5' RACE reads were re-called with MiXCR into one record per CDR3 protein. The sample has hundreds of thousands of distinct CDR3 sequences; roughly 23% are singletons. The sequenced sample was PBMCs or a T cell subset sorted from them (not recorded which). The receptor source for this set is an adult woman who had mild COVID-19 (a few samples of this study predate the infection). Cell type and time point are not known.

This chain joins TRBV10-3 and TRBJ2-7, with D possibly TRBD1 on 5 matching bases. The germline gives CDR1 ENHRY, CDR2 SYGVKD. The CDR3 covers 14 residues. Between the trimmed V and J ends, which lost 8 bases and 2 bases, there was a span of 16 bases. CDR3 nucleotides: TGTGCCATCTCGGCAGGGATAACCCCCTACGAGCAGTACTTC. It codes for CAISAGITPYEQYF.

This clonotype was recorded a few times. CDR3 sequence (DNA): TGTGCCAGCAGTTTAGGGGACAGGGTGGGCTATGGCTACACCTTC. Encoded protein: CASSLGDRVGYGYTF. The chain couples TRBV12-3 or TRBV12-4 to TRBJ1-2; 9 nucleotides align to TRBD1. This CDR3 has 15 amino acids. V was clipped by 1 base and J by 4 bases; unmatched bases: 4.

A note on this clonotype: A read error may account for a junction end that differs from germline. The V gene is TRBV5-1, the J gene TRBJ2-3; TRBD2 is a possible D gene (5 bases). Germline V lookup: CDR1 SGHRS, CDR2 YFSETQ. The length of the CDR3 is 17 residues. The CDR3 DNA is TGCGCCAGCAACTTGGTACCCGCGGGCGATAGCACAGATACGCAGTATTTT. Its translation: CASNLVPAGDSTDTQYF.

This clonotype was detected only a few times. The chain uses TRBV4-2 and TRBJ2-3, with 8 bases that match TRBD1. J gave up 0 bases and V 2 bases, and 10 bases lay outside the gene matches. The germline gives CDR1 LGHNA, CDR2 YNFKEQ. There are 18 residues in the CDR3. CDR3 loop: CASSQKDRVKSSTDTQYF. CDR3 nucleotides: TGTGCCAGCAGCCAAAAGGACAGGGTCAAGTCTAGCACAGATACGCAGTATTTT.

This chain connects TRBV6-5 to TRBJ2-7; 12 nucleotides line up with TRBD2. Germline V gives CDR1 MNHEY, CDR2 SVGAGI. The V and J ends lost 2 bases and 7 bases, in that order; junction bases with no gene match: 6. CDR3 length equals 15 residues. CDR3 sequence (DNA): TGTGCCAGCAGTTACCAGACTAGCGGGAGAGGGGAGCAGTACTTC. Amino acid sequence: CASSYQTSGRGEQYF.

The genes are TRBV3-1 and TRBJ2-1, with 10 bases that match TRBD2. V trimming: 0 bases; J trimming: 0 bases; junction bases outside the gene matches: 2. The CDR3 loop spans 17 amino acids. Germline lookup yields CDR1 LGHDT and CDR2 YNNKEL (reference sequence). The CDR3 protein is CASSQELAGSSYNEQFF. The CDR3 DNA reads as TGTGCCAGCAGCCAAGAACTAGCGGGGAGCTCCTACAATGAGCAGTTCTTC.

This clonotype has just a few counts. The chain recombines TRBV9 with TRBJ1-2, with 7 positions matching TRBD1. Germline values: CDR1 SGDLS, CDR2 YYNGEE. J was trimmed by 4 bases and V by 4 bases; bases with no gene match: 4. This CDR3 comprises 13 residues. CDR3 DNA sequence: TGTGCCAGCAGCCCAGGGACAGTCTATGGCTACACCTTC. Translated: CASSPGTVYGYTF.

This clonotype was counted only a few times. CDR3 protein: CASSLLGSSSYEQYF. The CDR3, as DNA: TGTGCCAGCAGCTTATTGGGGAGTAGCTCCTACGAGCAGTACTTC. V gene TRBV7-2 combines with J gene TRBJ2-7; D may be TRBD2 (5 bases). The germline gives CDR1 SGHTA, CDR2 FQGNSA. CDR3 size: 15 residues. Trimming took 2 bases from V and 0 from J, leaving 11 bases between them.

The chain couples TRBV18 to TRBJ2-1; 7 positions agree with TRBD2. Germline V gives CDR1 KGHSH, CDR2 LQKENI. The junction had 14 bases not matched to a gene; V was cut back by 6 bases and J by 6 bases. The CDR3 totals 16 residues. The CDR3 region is CASSPTTAGIGNEQFF. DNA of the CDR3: TGTGCCAGCTCCCCGACGACAGCGGGGATCGGCAATGAGCAGTTCTTC.

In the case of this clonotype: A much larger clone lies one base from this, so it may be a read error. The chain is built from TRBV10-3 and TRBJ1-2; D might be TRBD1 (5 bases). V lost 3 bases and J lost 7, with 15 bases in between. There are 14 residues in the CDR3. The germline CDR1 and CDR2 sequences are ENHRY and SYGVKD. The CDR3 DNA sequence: TGTGCCATCAGTGACTCCACAGGATTCTGTGGCTACACCTTC. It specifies CAISDSTGFCGYTF.